The rows below give T cell receptor beta chains drawn from one sample of a study of Graves' ophthalmopathy and Graves' hyperthyroidism. MiXCR, run by TCRdb on the multiplex PCR reads, gives a single entry per CDR3 protein. The data show around 1,000,000 distinct CDR3 sequences, 35% to 40% seen once. The sample consisted of peripheral blood or thyroid tissue (not recorded which). Source of these receptors: an adult man with Graves' hyperthyroidism. Each CDR3 is given with its conserved first and last residue. D genes are given only for firm matches. The size field is filled for only some rows; it gives once, few, many or a size class.

>TRBJ2-5|.|TRBV6-6|TRBD2
CAHSRREGGETQYF
TGTGCCCACTCAAGGCGGGAGGGCGGAGAGACCCAGTACTTC
>TRBJ2-5|.|TRBV20-1|TRBD2
CSAKRLAGAWETQYF
TGCAGTGCAAAGAGACTAGCGGGAGCATGGGAGACCCAGTACTTC
>TRBJ1-5|many|TRBV4-3|.
CASSQDFRQPQHF
TGCGCCAGCAGCCAAGATTTTCGTCAGCCCCAGCATTTT
>TRBJ1-1|few|TRBV12-3/TRBV12-4|.
CASRSRNGNTEAFF
TGTGCCAGCAGATCGCGGAATGGGAACACTGAAGCTTTCTTT
>TRBJ1-2|many|TRBV13|.
CASSLDRFGYTF
TGTGCCAGCAGCTTAGACAGGTTTGGCTACACCTTC
>TRBJ1-5|.|TRBV2|.
CASSEGQLAQPQHF
TGTGCCAGCAGTGAAGGCCAGCTTGCTCAGCCCCAGCATTTT
>TRBJ1-2|.|TRBV7-6|.
CASSTGYSGNTF
TGTGCCAGCAGCACTGGTTACTCTGGAAACACCTTC
>TRBJ2-5|.|TRBV15|.
CATSSKGEGETQYF
TGTGCCACCAGCAGTAAGGGTGAGGGAGAGACCCAGTACTTC
>TRBJ2-5|.|TRBV4-1|.
CAGSQDSRRETQYF
TGCGCCGGCAGCCAAGATTCAAGGAGGGAGACCCAGTACTTC
>TRBJ2-7|many|TRBV29-1|.
CSVELRGTLHRLEQYF
TGCAGCGTTGAGTTGAGAGGGACGCTCCACCGACTCGAGCAGTACTTC
>TRBJ1-4|.|TRBV29-1|TRBD1
CSSQGAEKLFF
TGCAGCTCACAGGGGGCTGAAAAACTGTTTTTT
>TRBJ1-4|many|TRBV19|.
CASSNGEKLFF
TGTGCCAGTAGTAATGGAGAAAAACTGTTTTTT
>TRBJ2-7|few|TRBV6-5|TRBD1
CASSIGQGQYSYEQYF
TGTGCCAGCAGTATAGGACAGGGGCAGTACTCCTACGAGCAGTACTTC
>TRBJ1-2|.|TRBV10-3|TRBD1
CAISESSIRYRGYGYTF
TGTGCCATCAGTGAGTCATCGATTAGGTACAGGGGCTATGGCTACACCTTC
>TRBJ1-1|.|TRBV2|.
CASTGQGHTEAFF
TGTGCCAGCACCGGGCAGGGGCACACTGAAGCTTTCTTT
>TRBJ2-3|few|TRBV7-9|TRBD2
CASSSETSGPQDTQYF
TGTGCCAGCAGCTCCGAGACTAGCGGTCCACAAGATACGCAGTATTTT
>TRBJ1-2|.|TRBV5-1|.
CASSLEWSSVNGYTF
TGCGCCAGCAGCTTGGAATGGTCCTCCGTCAATGGCTACACCTTC
>TRBJ1-1|few|TRBV6-6|.
CASIKMRGSMNTEAFF
TGTGCCAGCATCAAAATGAGAGGGAGTATGAACACTGAAGCTTTCTTT
>TRBJ1-1|many|TRBV7-9|.
CASSTLNGTLNTEAFF
TGTGCCAGCAGCACTCTGAACGGGACCCTGAACACTGAAGCTTTCTTT
>TRBJ1-2|.|TRBV2|TRBD1
CASSGDSATF
TGTGCCAGCAGTGGGGACAGTGCGACCTTC
>TRBJ1-5|once|TRBV15|.
CATSRGLQLKQHF
TGTGCCACCAGCAGAGGGCTACAGCTGAAGCAGCATTTT
>TRBJ2-2|.|TRBV20-1|.
CSARDAGDGTGELFF
TGCAGTGCTAGAGATGCAGGGGACGGCACCGGGGAGCTGTTTTTT
>TRBJ2-7|once|TRBV2|TRBD1
CASWGTGETYEQYF
TGTGCCAGCTGGGGGACAGGCGAAACCTACGAGCAGTACTTC
>TRBJ1-2|.|TRBV2|.
CASSAGPRGGRPREKANYGYTF
TGTGCCAGCAGCGCCGGACCGAGGGGCGGCCGACCTAGAGAAAAAGCTAACTATGGCTACACCTTC
>TRBJ1-2|many|TRBV7-9|.
CASSLTGAGPSYGYTF
TGTGCCAGCAGCTTAACGGGGGCGGGGCCTTCCTATGGCTACACCTTC
>TRBJ2-7|.|TRBV13|TRBD1
CASSFSGQGDYEQYF
TGTGCCAGCAGCTTTTCCGGACAGGGGGACTACGAGCAGTACTTC
>TRBJ2-7|few|TRBV24-1|.
CATEQGGGYEQYF
TGTGCCACCGAACAGGGTGGGGGCTACGAGCAGTACTTC
>TRBJ1-1|once|TRBV27|TRBD1
CASSLAQGVEYTEAFF
TGTGCCAGCAGTTTAGCTCAGGGGGTCGAGTACACTGAAGCTTTCTTT
>TRBJ1-4|.|TRBV29-1|.
CSVEGSGGEKLFF
TGCAGCGTTGAAGGTTCGGGGGGTGAAAAACTGTTTTTT
>TRBJ1-6|many|TRBV7-9|.
CASSPRGNNSPLHF
TGTGCCAGCAGCCCCAGAGGGAATAATTCACCCCTCCACTTT
>TRBJ1-1|.|TRBV29-1|.
CSVDRLRAFF
TGCAGCGTTGATCGGTTGAGGGCTTTCTTT
>TRBJ1-5|many|TRBV19|.
CASSIEAGANSNQPQHF
TGTGCCAGTAGTATCGAGGCAGGGGCTAATAGCAATCAGCCCCAGCATTTT
>TRBJ1-5|many|TRBV7-8|.
CASSLKWAAQPQHF
TGTGCCAGCAGCTTAAAGTGGGCAGCCCAGCCCCAGCATTTT
>TRBJ2-7|many|TRBV5-8|.
CASSFASNSYEQYF
TGTGCCAGCAGCTTCGCGTCAAACTCCTACGAGCAGTACTTC
>TRBJ1-1|few|TRBV7-9|.
CASSLRGGKENTEAFF
TGTGCCAGCAGCTTAAGGGGGGGAAAGGAGAACACTGAAGCTTTCTTT
>TRBJ2-7|.|TRBV7-2|TRBD1
CASSHLDRVHAYEQYF
TGTGCCAGCAGCCACCTAGACAGGGTTCACGCCTACGAGCAGTACTTC
>TRBJ1-5|few|TRBV19|.
CASIGRTGNQPQHF
TGTGCCAGTATCGGACGGACCGGCAATCAGCCCCAGCATTTT
>TRBJ2-7|.|TRBV28|TRBD1
CASSQPRQGYEQYF
TGTGCCAGCAGTCAACCCCGACAGGGCTACGAGCAGTACTTC
>TRBJ1-2|many|TRBV7-8|.
CASSLGFVANYGYTF
TGTGCCAGCAGCTTAGGTTTCGTGGCTAACTATGGCTACACCTTC
>TRBJ2-2|.|TRBV15|TRBD1
CATSEGQGTGELFF
TGTGCCACCAGCGAGGGACAGGGAACCGGGGAGCTGTTTTTT
>TRBJ2-5|.|TRBV20-1|TRBD2
CSARSSGGEETQYF
TGCAGTGCTAGATCGAGCGGGGGGGAAGAGACCCAGTACTTC
>TRBJ2-5|few|TRBV20-1|.
CSALQGMTQYF
TGCAGTGCTTTACAGGGAATGACCCAGTACTTC
>TRBJ2-7|many|TRBV7-2|TRBD1
CATGEDRGREQYF
TGTGCCACCGGGGAGGACAGGGGACGCGAGCAGTACTTC
>TRBJ1-2|many|TRBV29-1|TRBD1
CSVGQGNGYTF
TGCAGCGTAGGACAGGGCAATGGCTACACCTTC
>TRBJ1-1|.|TRBV7-2|.
CASSLVDRIGTEAFF
TGTGCCAGCAGCTTAGTTGACAGGATTGGCACTGAAGCTTTCTTT
>TRBJ2-7|once|TRBV3-1|TRBD2
CASSPQEREREQYF
TGTGCCAGCAGCCCTCAGGAGCGGGAACGCGAGCAGTACTTC
>TRBJ1-1|.|TRBV10-3|.
CAISALGGTEAFF
TGTGCCATCAGTGCTTTAGGGGGCACTGAAGCTTTCTTT
>TRBJ1-3|many|TRBV20-1|.
CSARDGHHSGNTIYF
TGCAGTGCTAGAGATGGGCACCACTCTGGAAACACCATATATTTT
>TRBJ1-6|.|TRBV10-3|TRBD1
CAISYRYRGNSPLHF
TGTGCCATCAGTTACCGGTACAGGGGGAATTCACCCCTCCACTTT
>TRBJ2-2|.|TRBV6-5|.
CASSYSGRLNTGELFF
TGTGCCAGCAGTTACTCAGGCAGGTTAAACACCGGGGAGCTGTTTTTT
>TRBJ2-7|many|TRBV7-9|TRBD1
CASSGPGTGTTYEQYF
TGTGCCAGCAGCGGGCCCGGGACAGGCACAACCTACGAGCAGTACTTC
>TRBJ2-7|.|TRBV10-3|.
CASRLLQFHEQYF
TGTGCCAGCAGGCTATTACAGTTCCACGAGCAGTACTTC
>TRBJ2-7|.|TRBV20-1|.
CSAVDSRGNYEQYF
TGCAGTGCTGTCGACAGCCGGGGCAATTACGAGCAGTACTTC
>TRBJ1-2|few|TRBV27|TRBD1
CASSGQERDGYTF
TGTGCCAGCAGTGGACAGGAACGGGATGGCTACACCTTC
>TRBJ2-2|.|TRBV20-1|.
CSAPAGNTGELFF
TGCAGTGCCCCGGCCGGGAACACCGGGGAGCTGTTTTTT
>TRBJ2-7|many|TRBV20-1|.
CSTAGSTYEQYF
TGCAGCACGGCCGGGAGCACCTACGAGCAGTACTTC
>TRBJ2-7|many|TRBV20-1|.
CSARPLGNYEQYF
TGCAGTGCTAGGCCTTTAGGAAACTACGAGCAGTACTTC
>TRBJ2-5|many|TRBV9|.
CASSVDTGGETQYF
TGTGCCAGCAGCGTAGATACAGGCGGGGAGACCCAGTACTTC
>TRBJ2-2|.|TRBV6-2/TRBV6-3|.
CASSDILYEQYFGELFF
.
>TRBJ1-1|.|TRBV29-1|.
CSVVPGVGGTEAFF
TGCAGCGTAGTCCCAGGGGTTGGTGGCACTGAAGCTTTCTTT